This T cell receptor (beta chain) was recorded in a study of T cell responses to AZD1222 COVID-19 vaccine. V lost 3 bases to trimming and J lost 1 base, with 8 bases between them. The CDR3 consists of 14 residues. Germline V gene sequence: CDR1 SGHDT, CDR2 YYEEEE. Measured with immunoSEQ multiplex PCR; TCRdb has only the in-frame clones, and not every one. The table records 120,000 or so clones, approximately 91% of them present only once. The chain recombines TRBV5-6 with TRBJ1-3, with a tentative D call TRBD1 (5 bases). This specimen was peripheral blood, taken on day 0 of AZD1222 vaccination. The receptor was derived from an adult in good health. The CDR3 coding sequence is TGTGCCAGCAGCTCGGGGGGGTCTGGAAACACCATATATTTT. Encoded protein: CASSSGGSGNTIYF.